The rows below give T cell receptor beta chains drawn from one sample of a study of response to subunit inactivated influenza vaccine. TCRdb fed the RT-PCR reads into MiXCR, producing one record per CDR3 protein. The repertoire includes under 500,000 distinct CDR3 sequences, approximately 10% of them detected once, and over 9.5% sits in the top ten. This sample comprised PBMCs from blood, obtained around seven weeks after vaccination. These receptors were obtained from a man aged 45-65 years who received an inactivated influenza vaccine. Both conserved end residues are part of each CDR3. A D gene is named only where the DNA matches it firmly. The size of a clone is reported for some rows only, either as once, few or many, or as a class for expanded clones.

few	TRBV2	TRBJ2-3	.	TGTGCCAGCAGAAGTTCCGCCGCGTATTTT	CASRSSAAYF
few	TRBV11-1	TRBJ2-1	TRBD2	TGTGCCAGCAGCTCCACACGGGCTAGCGGGATAGGATGGAATGAGCAGTTCTTC	CASSSTRASGIGWNEQFF
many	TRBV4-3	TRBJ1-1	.	TGCGCCAGCAGCCCCCGGGGGGCGATGGACACTGAAGCTTTCTTT	CASSPRGAMDTEAFF
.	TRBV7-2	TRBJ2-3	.	TGTGCCAGCAGCTTAGTTGGGGCGGGGAGGGATACGCAGTATTTT	CASSLVGAGRDTQYF
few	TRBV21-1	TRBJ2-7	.	TGTGCCAGCAGCAAACCACCGGGGAGCAGGGGAATTTATTCCTCCTACGAGCAGTACTTC	CASSKPPGSRGIYSSYEQYF
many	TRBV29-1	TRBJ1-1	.	TGCAGCGTTGAAGAGTTTGGGGGATACGGGGCCACTGAAGCTTTCTTT	CSVEEFGGYGATEAFF
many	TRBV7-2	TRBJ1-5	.	TGTGCCAGCAGCTTAGCGCCGGGGACGGGTCAGCCCCAGCATTTT	CASSLAPGTGQPQHF
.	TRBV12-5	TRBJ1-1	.	TGTGCTAGTGGTTTTATGAACACTGAAGCTTTCTTT	CASGFMNTEAFF
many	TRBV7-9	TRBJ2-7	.	TGTGCCAGCAGCTTAGCTGGGGGCGACTACGAGCAGTACTTC	CASSLAGGDYEQYF
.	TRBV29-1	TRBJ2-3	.	TGCAGCGTTGAAGACCCGTACTCTAGCACAGATACGCAGTATTTT	CSVEDPYSSTDTQYF
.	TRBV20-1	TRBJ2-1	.	TGCAGTGCTAGCGTCGGGTACAATGAGCAGTTCTTC	CSASVGYNEQFF
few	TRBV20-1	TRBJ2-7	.	TGCAGTGCCCTCCGCCTACCCTACGAGCAGTACTTC	CSALRLPYEQYF
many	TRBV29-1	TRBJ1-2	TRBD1	TGCAGCGTTGAGCACAGGGGGCATAACTATGGCTACACCTTC	CSVEHRGHNYGYTF
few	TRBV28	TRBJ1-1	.	TGTGCCAGCAGTTTATCGGGTCAGGGGTTAGTACGGAACACTGAAGCTTTCTTT	CASSLSGQGLVRNTEAFF
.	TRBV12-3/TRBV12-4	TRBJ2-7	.	TGTGCCAGCAGTTTAGGGGTTTTCGACGAGCAGTACTTC	CASSLGVFDEQYF
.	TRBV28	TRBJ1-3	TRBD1	TGTGCCAGCACTATTACAGGGGGATCTGGAAACACCATATATTTT	CASTITGGSGNTIYF
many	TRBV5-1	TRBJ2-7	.	TGCGCCAGCAGCTCGACAGGATTCTACGAGCAGTACTTC	CASSSTGFYEQYF
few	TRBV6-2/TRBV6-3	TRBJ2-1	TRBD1	TGTGCCAGCAGTAACCCGGACAGGGGCCGGGTATCTGAGCAGTTCTTC	CASSNPDRGRVSEQFF
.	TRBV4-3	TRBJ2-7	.	TGCGCCAGCAGCCAAGATTGGTCGAGCGAGCAGTACTTC	CASSQDWSSEQYF
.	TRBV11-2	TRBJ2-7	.	TGTGCCAGCAGCATCCTGGGGACATCCTACGAGCAGTACTTC	CASSILGTSYEQYF
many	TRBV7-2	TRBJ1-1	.	TGTGCCAGCAGCTTGTCAAGAGGGAACACTGAAGCTTTCTTT	CASSLSRGNTEAFF
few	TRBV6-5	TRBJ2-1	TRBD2	TGTGCCAGCAGTTACGAGCGCGGGAGCTACAATGAGCAGTTCTTC	CASSYERGSYNEQFF
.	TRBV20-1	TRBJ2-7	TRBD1	TGCAGTGCTATGCGGGACAGGGTCAACGAGCAGTACTTC	CSAMRDRVNEQYF
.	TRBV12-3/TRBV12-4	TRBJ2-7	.	TGTGCCAGCAGTAGGTGGGGCTCCTACGAGCAGTACTTC	CASSRWGSYEQYF
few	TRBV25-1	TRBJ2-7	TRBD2	TGTGCCAGCAGGGAGACTAGCGGGGGGTTCGGCTACGAGCAGTACTTC	CASRETSGGFGYEQYF
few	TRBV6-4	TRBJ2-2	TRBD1	TGTGCCAGCAGTGACTGGTTTCAAAGGACCGGGACAGGGGACCCCGGGGAGCTGTTTTTT	CASSDWFQRTGTGDPGELFF
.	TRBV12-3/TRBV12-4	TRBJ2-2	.	TGTGCCAGCAGTTTAGCGGGTGGCGGGGAGCTGTTTTTT	CASSLAGGGELFF
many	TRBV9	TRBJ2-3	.	TGTGCCAGCAGCGTAGAAGTTAGCACAGATACGCAGTATTTT	CASSVEVSTDTQYF
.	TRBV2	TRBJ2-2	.	TGTGCCAGCAGTGGAGGTCCCCGCACCGGGGAGCTGTTTTTT	CASSGGPRTGELFF
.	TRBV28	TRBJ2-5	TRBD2	TGTGCCAGCAGCGTAGCGGGAACGGGTGAGACCCAGTACTTC	CASSVAGTGETQYF
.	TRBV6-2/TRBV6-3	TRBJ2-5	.	TGTGCCAGCAGTTATATCGCAGGGAGAACACAAGAGACCCAGTACTTC	CASSYIAGRTQETQYF
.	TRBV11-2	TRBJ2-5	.	TGTGCCAGCAGCTCGACTATACTGGAGACCCAGTACTTC	CASSSTILETQYF
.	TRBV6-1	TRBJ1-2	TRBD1	TGTGCCAGCAGCGCACGACCGGGACAGGGTGCCTCTAACTATGGCTACACCTTC	CASSARPGQGASNYGYTF
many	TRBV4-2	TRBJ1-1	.	TGTGCCAGCAGCCAAGTCACAGACTTGAACACTGAAGCTTTCTTT	CASSQVTDLNTEAFF